This entry features one T cell receptor (beta chain) sequence. Its recognized antigen is unknown. Per-base qualities were not stored, and no clone one base away is much larger. Per the publication, the time point label means: baseline before first vaccination. Vaccinee samples came from UK trials COV001 and COV002, including a single-blind randomized controlled phase 2/3 trial of AZD1222 (ChAdOx1 nCoV-19) in healthy adults. Trial participant PBMC samples were collected at day 0 and day 28 after the second dose for TCRbeta chain sequencing. From its cysteine to its phenylalanine, the CDR3 spans 16 amino acids. Only the CDR3 region is kept as DNA, spanning 48 bases read in frame from base 1. V and J lose 0 bases and 4 bases, and a span of 14 bases separates them. The germline V gene encodes CDR1 MGHRA and CDR2 YSYEKL. The CDR3 regions of human TCRbeta chains were analyzed by immunosequencing. The original pipeline was this. TCRs in the repertoires were matched against a reference library of SARS-CoV-2-specific TCRs that had been generated with the MIRA antigen-specificity platform. Breadth meant the fraction of unique TCRs that were SARS-CoV-2-associated, whereas depth meant the fraction of total T cells that were SARS-CoV-2-associated. Each spike-specific TCR was assigned to its reactive spike region and to a CD4 or CD8 class using the MIRA data. Log10-transformed breadth and depth values were compared by one-way ANOVA with Sidak's multiple comparisons tests. Held by TCRdb, this immuneACCESS table contains in-frame sequences only and omits some clones. Under half of the omission traces to an unresolved V gene where checked; the cause of the rest is unknown. Clone size and the V and J calls come from that table; the DNA yielded D and trimming. Here the sample has about 150,000 clones; roughly 91% occur a single time. The ten largest clonotypes hold 7.5% to 9.5% of the sample.

The record originates from a study of T cell responses to AZD1222 COVID-19 vaccine (dated by TCRdb to the early 2020s). The study in broad terms: AZD1222 recipients with second doses at about 4 weeks or about 12 weeks were pooled, because spike-specific TCR depth and breadth did not differ between schedules. TCR sequencing was performed for about 250 trial participants, of whom about 200 were given two doses of AZD1222 and approximately 25 were given two doses of MenACWY control vaccine. Trial participants were enrolled by age into 18-55, 56-69 and 70-plus year subgroups, with about 150, 28 and 57 TCR-sequenced participants respectively.

What the study reported, not specific to this receptor: In the small 56-69-year group, the increase in depth fell short of significance, most likely because of low power. Only 5 to 7 AZD1222 recipients were SARS-CoV-2 seropositive at baseline, limiting conclusions about previously exposed vaccinees. The whole spike protein was spanned by vaccine-associated CD4 TCRs, and dominant responses were seen in regions 160-218 and 743-854. After two AZD1222 doses, both the breadth and the depth of spike-specific TCRs were significantly higher than at day 0 and than in MenACWY recipients. Participants were mostly white British, with more females than males. The authors suggested clonal diversity may have been underestimated. Because no day 14 peak-response samples were available, repertoires were characterized only after the peak T cell response. Nearly half of unique spike-specific TCRs reportedly recognized epitopes outside regions mutated in the B.1.351 and B.1.1.7 variants.

This receptor was identified in an adult in good health. The chain links TRBV4-1 with TRBJ2-3; the D gene is perhaps TRBD2, on 7 matching bases. The source was peripheral blood, collected on day 0 of AZD1222 vaccination. The DNA is TGCGCCAGCAGCCAAGAGGGGGGGCGGCTGTCAGATACGCAGTATTTT. Translated, it reads CASSQEGGRLSDTQYF.